This T cell receptor (beta chain) was recovered during a study of T-cell reconstitution after alpha-beta-depleted transplantation in children. The germline V and J ends were trimmed by 4 bases and 6 bases, with 9 bases remaining between them. CDR3 length: 12 amino acids. Germline V gene sequence: CDR1 DFQATT, CDR2 SNEGSKA (reference sequence). Overall study findings and caveats: At the one-year point after transplant, T-cell counts and TCRbeta diversity were found to come mostly from T cells that had been newly produced. Where some patients showed high TCRbeta diversity at day 60, it came from recipient T cells and thymic progenitors that had survived. By about two months after transplant, alpha-beta T cells reportedly arose from several hundred graft clones that had expanded.

Note on this clonotype: The antigen is undetermined.

Preparation of the TCRbeta library involved a method that used unique molecular identifiers. TCRdb fed the PCR reads into MiXCR, producing one record per CDR3 protein. The sample has fewer than 700,000 distinct CDR3 sequences, around 13% seen once; the top ten hold approximately 2.1%. This material consisted of PBMCs, mostly from graft donor cells, taken 360 days after TCRalphabeta/CD19-depleted stem cell transplant. The V call is TRBV20-1, the J call TRBJ2-2; D ambiguous. This receptor was obtained from a male patient aged 10-17 years who had a stem cell transplant for acute myeloid leukemia, so the T cells may come from the graft donor. This CDR3 reads CSAMSSPGELFF. CDR3 in DNA: TGCAGTGCTATGTCCAGCCCCGGGGAGCTGTTTTTT.